The rows below give T cell receptor beta chains drawn from one sample of a study of OX40 agonist ivuxolimab in advanced cancers. Using immunoSEQ multiplex PCR, the repertoire was profiled, and TCRdb retains in-frame clones only, with some absent. The data hold about 64,000 clones, with over 65% observed a single time. This material consisted of CD4+ or CD8+ T cells sorted from blood, taken in a trial of the OX40 agonist ivuxolimab. The receptors were sampled from an adult with an advanced solid tumor such as melanoma, head and neck, liver or kidney cancer. The CDR3 runs from the conserved cysteine through the conserved F or W. Fields, in order: CDR3 length, V gene, D gene, clone size, J gene, CDR3 protein, CDR3 DNA. The D gene is left open where the match is weak. Size is omitted from some rows. Given values are once, few, many or a class for expanded clones.

length: 19
V: TRBV18
D: NA
size: NA
J: TRBJ1-4
CDR3: CASSPRVGTKTPTNEKLFF
DNA: TGTGCCAGCTCACCACGAGTTGGGACGAAGACACCTACGAATGAAAAACTGTTTTTT

length: 12
V: TRBV18
D: NA
size: NA
J: TRBJ2-7
CDR3: CASSPNRDEQYF
DNA: TGTGCCAGCTCACCAAACAGGGACGAGCAGTACTTC

length: 15
V: TRBV6-1
D: NA
size: NA
J: TRBJ1-1
CDR3: CASTSSASVNTEAFF
DNA: TGTGCCAGCACTTCATCCGCCTCCGTGAACACTGAAGCTTTCTTT

length: 17
V: TRBV25-1
D: TRBD2
size: NA
J: TRBJ2-7
CDR3: CASSPDSGRGGRYEQYF
DNA: TGTGCCAGCAGCCCCGACTCGGGGCGGGGGGGGCGGTACGAGCAGTACTTC

length: 13
V: TRBV5-5
D: NA
size: once
J: TRBJ1-5
CDR3: CASSLTANQPQHF
DNA: TGTGCCAGCAGCTTGACAGCTAATCAGCCCCAGCATTTT

length: 17
V: TRBV7-9
D: TRBD2
size: once
J: TRBJ2-3
CDR3: CASSLAIQRGAVDTQYF
DNA: TGTGCCAGCAGCTTAGCCATCCAGCGGGGGGCGGTAGATACGCAGTATTTT

length: 16
V: TRBV18
D: NA
size: NA
J: TRBJ1-6
CDR3: CASSPTLSSYNSPLHF
DNA: TGTGCCAGCTCACCTACACTGAGCTCCTATAATTCACCCCTCCACTTT

length: 14
V: TRBV11-2
D: NA
size: NA
J: TRBJ2-1
CDR3: CASSSPPGHNEQFF
DNA: TGTGCCAGCAGCTCCCCACCGGGACACAATGAGCAGTTCTTC

length: 13
V: TRBV6-6
D: NA
size: NA
J: TRBJ1-5
CDR3: CASSSGSDQPQHF
DNA: TGTGCCAGCAGTTCGGGGAGTGATCAGCCCCAGCATTTT

length: 12
V: TRBV19
D: TRBD1
size: few
J: TRBJ1-4
CDR3: CASRGQNEKLFF
DNA: TGTGCCAGTAGGGGACAGAATGAAAAACTGTTTTTT

length: 14
V: TRBV7-2
D: NA
size: NA
J: TRBJ1-4
CDR3: CASSQGRTGEKLFF
DNA: TGTGCCAGCAGCCAAGGACGTACGGGTGAAAAACTGTTTTTT

length: 15
V: TRBV5-1
D: TRBD2
size: once
J: TRBJ2-5
CDR3: CASSDGRGVLETQYF
DNA: TGCGCCAGCAGCGACGGGAGGGGTGTGCTAGAGACCCAGTACTTC

length: 13
V: TRBV4-1
D: NA
size: NA
J: TRBJ2-1
CDR3: CASREGLVGEQFF
DNA: TGCGCCAGCAGGGAGGGACTGGTTGGTGAGCAGTTCTTC

length: 17
V: TRBV18
D: NA
size: NA
J: TRBJ1-2
CDR3: CASSPPIWARPNYGYTF
DNA: TGTGCCAGCTCACCACCGATCTGGGCTCGACCCAACTATGGCTACACCTTC

length: 17
V: TRBV9
D: TRBD1
size: NA
J: TRBJ1-2
CDR3: CASSSAGTGGGDYGYTF
DNA: TGTGCCAGCAGCTCAGCCGGGACAGGGGGCGGAGATTATGGCTACACCTTC

length: 16
V: TRBV11-1
D: TRBD2
size: once
J: TRBJ2-1
CDR3: CASSSSPGTSVNEQFF
DNA: TGTGCCAGCAGCTCCAGTCCCGGGACTAGTGTGAATGAGCAGTTCTTC

length: 15
V: TRBV9
D: NA
size: NA
J: TRBJ2-3
CDR3: CASSVVGESTDTQYF
DNA: TGTGCCAGCAGCGTAGTGGGGGAGAGCACAGATACGCAGTATTTT

length: 15
V: TRBV4-3
D: NA
size: once
J: TRBJ2-7
CDR3: CASSQELLSPLEQYF
DNA: TGCGCCAGCAGCCAAGAACTACTCTCCCCCCTCGAGCAGTACTTC

length: 13
V: TRBV2
D: NA
size: NA
J: TRBJ2-3
CDR3: CASSEALYATQYF
DNA: TGTGCCAGCAGTGAAGCGCTTTATGCTACGCAGTATTTT

length: 17
V: TRBV5-1
D: TRBD2
size: NA
J: TRBJ2-1
CDR3: CASNREAGGPSYNEQFF
DNA: TGCGCCAGCAACAGAGAAGCGGGAGGGCCCTCCTACAATGAGCAGTTCTTC

length: 17
V: TRBV18
D: TRBD1
size: NA
J: TRBJ2-5
CDR3: CASSPKGQGILGETQYF
DNA: TGTGCCAGCTCACCAAAAGGACAGGGGATCCTGGGGGAGACCCAGTACTTC

length: 14
V: TRBV15
D: TRBD1
size: NA
J: TRBJ1-4
CDR3: CATSMDRGNEKLFF
DNA: TGTGCCACCAGCATGGACAGGGGAAATGAAAAACTGTTTTTT

length: 15
V: TRBV6-5
D: NA
size: NA
J: TRBJ2-7
CDR3: CASRNLDLSSYEQYF
DNA: TGTGCCAGCAGGAACCTTGACTTAAGCTCCTACGAGCAGTACTTC

length: 14
V: TRBV11-2
D: NA
size: NA
J: TRBJ1-2
CDR3: CASSLDGPSYGYTF
DNA: TGTGCCAGCAGCTTAGATGGGCCCTCCTACGGCTACACCTTC

length: 13
V: TRBV7-2
D: NA
size: NA
J: TRBJ2-5
CDR3: CASSLDQGRTQYF
DNA: TGTGCCAGCAGCTTAGATCAGGGGAGGACCCAGTACTTC

length: 15
V: TRBV16
D: TRBD1
size: NA
J: TRBJ2-7
CDR3: CASSHFPGQGEEQYF
DNA: TGTGCCAGCAGCCATTTTCCGGGACAGGGGGAAGAGCAGTACTTC

length: 13
V: TRBV6-5
D: NA
size: NA
J: TRBJ1-1
CDR3: CASSKQGYTEAFF
DNA: TGTGCCAGTAGTAAGCAGGGGTACACTGAAGCTTTCTTT

length: 17
V: TRBV11-2
D: TRBD1
size: NA
J: TRBJ1-2
CDR3: CASSPLQGSYQTYGYTF
DNA: TGTGCCAGCAGCCCCCTACAGGGGTCTTACCAGACCTATGGCTACACCTTC

length: 13
V: TRBV28
D: TRBD1
size: NA
J: TRBJ2-3
CDR3: CASRTGSTDTQYF
DNA: TGTGCCAGCAGGACAGGGAGCACAGATACGCAGTATTTT